The text below deals with one T cell receptor (beta chain). Germline V CDR1 and CDR2: LNHDA, SQIVND (reference sequence). V was pared by 5 bases and J by 6 bases, with 17 bases between. The CDR3 extends over 15 amino acids. Methods used by the authors: Amplified reference gene primers provided the basis for estimating nucleated cell counts. Only in-frame clones appear in the TCRdb table, and some are missing; sequencing was by immunoSEQ multiplex PCR. V and J calls and clone size follow that table, whereas D and trimming were derived from the DNA. The table records about 98,000 clones, about 84% of them present only once. The sample comes from a study of blood T cell repertoires in COVID-19.

V and J are TRBV19 and TRBJ1-5; D uncertain. This sequence originates from a woman older than 75 with acute or convalescent COVID-19. Sequencing was carried out using peripheral blood. CDR3 residues: CASSPTGPGSQPQHF. DNA for the CDR3: TGTGCCAGTAGTCCCACCGGTCCGGGAAGTCAGCCCCAGCATTTT.